The T cell receptor beta chain described here comes from a study of CD8+CD57+ T cells in acquired aplastic anemia. A note on this clonotype: No antigen is known for it.

Profiling that covered TCR beta VDJ and CDR3 relied on genomic DNA as its template. TCRdb fed the reads into MiXCR, producing one record per CDR3 protein. Here the sample spans approximately 170,000 distinct CDR3 sequences, 50% to 55% being singletons. Study-wide points: Any difference that existed in CD8+ Simpson's diversity between patients and controls was not significant.

The CDR3 spans 18 residues. Trimming removed 0 bases from V and 5 bases from J; junction bases left unmatched: 11. Per germline, CDR1 SNHLY and CDR2 FYNNEI. The sample comprised sorted CD4+, CD8+, or CD8+CD57+ T cells (not recorded which) from PBMCs. The receptor was isolated from a human donor in good health, serving as a control. V is TRBV2 and J is TRBJ2-5, with 11 bases that match TRBD2. The CDR3 nucleotides read TGTGCCAGCAGTGAAGCGCCGGGAGTAGCGGGGGGGGTCGAGACCCAGTACTTC. Translation gives CASSEAPGVAGGVETQYF.